The sequence of this TCR beta chain was determined in a study of blood T cell repertoires in COVID-19. The CDR3 has 14 residues. Germline loops: CDR1 SEHNR, CDR2 FQNEAQ (reference sequence). V lost 5 bases, J lost 6 bases, and 9 bases stayed unmatched. Method: immunoSEQ multiplex PCR; TCRdb's copy keeps in-frame clones and lacks some. The sample holds approximately 50,000 clones, roughly 91% seen once. The source of this sequence is a man aged 80 or over with active or convalescent COVID-19. Specimen: peripheral blood. The J gene is TRBJ1-1, the V gene TRBV7-9, with 7 bases lining up with TRBD1. CDR3 loop: CASSPRGGDAEAFF. CDR3 nucleotides: TGTGCCAGCAGCCCCCGAGGGGGCGACGCTGAAGCTTTCTTT.